The present entry profiles one T cell receptor beta chain with its context. TCRdb reprocessed the 5' RACE reads and keeps a single row for each CDR3 protein, giving no DNA. This listing includes approximately 380,000 distinct CDR3 sequences. The data derive from a study of monozygotic twins with inflammatory bowel disease. This CDR3 is built from 15 residues. V gene TRBV12-3 or TRBV12-4 combines with J gene TRBJ1-4; with no DNA, the TCRdb D assignment of TRBD1 cannot be verified. Input material: blood. This receptor was taken from a human donor with ulcerative colitis or Crohn's disease, or a healthy co-twin of an affected twin (not recorded which). Here the CDR3 reads CASSFWGAPHEKLFF.